The entry below gives a single T cell receptor beta chain sequence along with its context. No antigen is known for it. The sample originates from a study of cytomegalovirus exposure and HLA in healthy donors. Study-level points and caveats: The likely origin of a cluster of highly shared sequence variants was a sequencing artifact.

Germline V lookup: CDR1 SGHVS, CDR2 FQNEAQ. Trimming took 6 bases from V and 4 from J; bases not matched to a gene: 8. CDR3 length: 15 amino acids. Both 60 Vbeta primers and 13 Jbeta primers went into the PCR. TCRdb's table, derived via immunoSEQ multiplex PCR, lists solely in-frame clones and lacks some. This repertoire shows about 160,000 clones, approximately 76% found once; its top ten account for 1.3% to 1.5%. The TCR was taken from a man in his sixties in good health and CMV-seronegative. This chain joins TRBV7-8 and TRBJ2-1; TRBD2 matches 8 bases. Specimen: PBMCs. The DNA of the CDR3 is TGTGCCAGCAGGCTAGGGAGCGGGGGATACAATGAGCAGTTCTTC. Translated: CASRLGSGGYNEQFF. The entire variable domain, with the rest obtained from reference TRBV7-8 and TRBJ2-1, is as follows: GAGVSQSPRYKVAKRGQDVALRCDPISGHVSLFWYQQALGQGPEFLTYFQNEAQLDKSGLPSDRFFAERPEGSVSTLKIQRTQQEDSAVYLCASRLGSGGYNEQFFGPGTRLTVL.